The T cell receptor (beta chain) under discussion was sequenced for a study of response to subunit inactivated influenza vaccine. Study-wide findings and caveats: A suggestion made by the authors is that each seasonal influenza vaccination recruits few new T cells.

The CDR3 loop spans 15 amino acids. CDR1 and CDR2 from the germline V gene are DFQATT and SNEGSKA (reference sequence). V lost 4 bases to trimming and J lost 4 bases, with 17 bases between them. A single record per CDR3 protein comes from TCRdb applying MiXCR to the RT-PCR reads. The table has 600,000 to 850,000 distinct CDR3 sequences, 14% seen once. There are a few counts of this clonotype. The antigen is undetermined. The sequence derives from a man aged 45-60 years who received an inactivated influenza vaccine. This sample comprised PBMCs from blood, obtained 14 to 15 days before vaccination. The chain combines TRBV20-1 with TRBJ2-1; D unclear. CDR3 loop: CSAIRLADGYNEQFF. In DNA form, the CDR3 reads TGCAGTGCTATACGCCTGGCAGATGGTTACAATGAGCAGTTCTTC.